This T cell receptor beta chain was observed in a study of neoadjuvant anti-PD-1 for oral cavity cancer. Only in-frame clones appear in the TCRdb table, and some are missing; sequencing was by immunoSEQ multiplex PCR. Of approximately 7,000 clones listed, about two thirds are singletons. No culture or expansion preceded analysis of these blood cells. This clone appeared a few times. What it binds is not known. Whole-study results and caveats: Each response group had just a few patients in TCR analyses.

The TCR was taken from a person aged 35 to 85 with oral cavity squamous cell carcinoma. The sample consisted of PBMCs, taken before nivolumab (anti-PD-1) treatment.

The CDR3: CAAGTDSYEQYF. Here the CDR3 DNA reads TGTGCCGCTGGGACCGACTCCTACGAGCAGTACTTC. V is TRBV7-9 and J is TRBJ2-7; perhaps D is TRBD1 or TRBD2 (5 bases each). The germline V gene encodes CDR1 SEHNR and CDR2 FQNEAQ (reference sequence). Trimming removed 11 bases from V and 0 bases from J, with 11 bases in between. This CDR3 has 12 amino acids.